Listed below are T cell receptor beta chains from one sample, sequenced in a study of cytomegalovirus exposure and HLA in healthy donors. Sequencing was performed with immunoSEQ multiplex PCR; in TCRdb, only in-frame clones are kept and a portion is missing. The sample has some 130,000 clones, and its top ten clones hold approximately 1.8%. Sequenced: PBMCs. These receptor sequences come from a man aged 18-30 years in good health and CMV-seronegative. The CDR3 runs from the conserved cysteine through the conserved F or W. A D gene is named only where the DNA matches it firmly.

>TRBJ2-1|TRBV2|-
CASGGYNEQFF
TGTGCCAGCGGAGGGTACAATGAGCAGTTCTTC
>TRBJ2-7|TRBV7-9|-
CASSIRPGGNEQYF
TGTGCCAGCAGCATCAGACCTGGGGGCAACGAGCAGTACTTC
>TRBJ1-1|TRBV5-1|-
CASSLAGGRYTEAFF
TGCGCCAGCAGCTTGGCCGGGGGGCGATACACTGAAGCTTTCTTT
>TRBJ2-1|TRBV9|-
CASSVGSESYNEQFF
TGTGCCAGCAGCGTAGGTAGCGAGAGCTACAATGAGCAGTTCTTC
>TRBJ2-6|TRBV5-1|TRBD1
CASSLTGGAGANVLTF
TGCGCCAGCAGCTTGACAGGGGGCGCTGGGGCCAACGTCCTGACTTTC
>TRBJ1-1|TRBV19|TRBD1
CASSSGWDRVNTEAFF
TGTGCCAGTAGTAGCGGATGGGACAGGGTGAACACTGAAGCTTTCTTT
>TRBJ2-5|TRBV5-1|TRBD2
CASSLGTSRETQYF
TGCGCCAGCAGCTTGGGGACTAGCCGGGAGACCCAGTACTTC
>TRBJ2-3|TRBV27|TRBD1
CASSLSTGATDTQYF
TGTGCCAGCAGTTTATCAACAGGGGCGACAGATACGCAGTATTTT
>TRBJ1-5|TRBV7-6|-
CASSLGRGSSNQPQHF
TGTGCCAGCAGCTTGGGTAGGGGATCTAGCAATCAGCCCCAGCATTTT
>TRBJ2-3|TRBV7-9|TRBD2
CASSSQLAAGTQYF
TGTGCCAGCAGCTCCCAACTAGCGGCGGGTACGCAGTATTTT
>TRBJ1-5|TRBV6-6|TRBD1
CASSPRTGTNQPQHF
TGTGCCAGCAGCCCCCGGACAGGGACCAATCAGCCCCAGCATTTT
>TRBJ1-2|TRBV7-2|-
CASRREGVVHYGYTF
TGTGCCAGCAGGCGAGAGGGGGTTGTGCACTATGGCTACACCTTC
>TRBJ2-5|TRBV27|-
CASSSITGGWETQYF
TGTGCCAGCAGTTCCATAACAGGAGGGTGGGAGACCCAGTACTTC
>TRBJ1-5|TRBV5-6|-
CASSLGSGWGEQPQHF
TGTGCCAGCAGCTTGGGTTCCGGGTGGGGGGAACAGCCCCAGCATTTT
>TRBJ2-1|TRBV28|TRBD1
CASIQAGTGANEQFF
TGTGCCAGCATCCAAGCCGGGACAGGGGCGAATGAGCAGTTCTTC
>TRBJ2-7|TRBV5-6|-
CASSLGSGYEQYF
TGTGCCAGCAGCTTGGGTTCAGGGTACGAGCAGTACTTC
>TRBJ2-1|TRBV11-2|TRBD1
CASSLDGTGHNEQFF
TGTGCCAGCAGCCTTGACGGGACAGGGCACAATGAGCAGTTCTTC
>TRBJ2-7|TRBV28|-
CASSLSRLQYF
TGTGCCAGCAGTTTATCGAGGCTTCAGTACTTC
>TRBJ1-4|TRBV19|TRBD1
CASTPLRTGGEKLFF
TGTGCCAGTACCCCACTCCGGACAGGGGGTGAAAAACTGTTTTTT
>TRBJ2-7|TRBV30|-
CAWRGGGYEQYF
TGTGCCTGGAGGGGAGGGGGCTACGAGCAGTACTTC
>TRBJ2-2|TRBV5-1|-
CASSTTPLVAGELFF
TGCGCCAGCAGTACCACTCCCCTTGTGGCCGGGGAGCTGTTTTTT
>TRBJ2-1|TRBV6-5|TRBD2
CASSRSGGLDEQFF
TGTGCCAGCAGTCGAAGCGGGGGTCTGGATGAGCAGTTCTTC
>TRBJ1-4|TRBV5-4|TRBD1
CASSSSRDRSEKLFF
TGTGCCAGCAGCTCATCCCGGGACAGGTCCGAAAAACTGTTTTTT
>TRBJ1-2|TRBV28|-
CASSFPRGAEGGGYTF
TGTGCCAGCAGTTTCCCTCGAGGGGCCGAAGGGGGTGGCTACACCTTC
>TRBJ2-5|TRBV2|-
CASSVVPRGGETQYF
TGTGCCAGCAGTGTAGTACCTAGGGGAGGTGAGACCCAGTACTTC
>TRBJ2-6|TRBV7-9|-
CASSFPSVSGSPGANVLTF
TGTGCCAGCAGTTTTCCCTCCGTAAGCGGATCCCCTGGGGCCAACGTCCTGACTTTC
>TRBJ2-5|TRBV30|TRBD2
CAWTPGTSAQETQYF
TGTGCCTGGACCCCCGGGACTAGCGCTCAAGAGACCCAGTACTTC
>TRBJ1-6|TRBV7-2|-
CASSLGLASIKPLHF
TGTGCCAGCAGCTTAGGACTGGCTTCGATTAAACCCCTCCACTTT
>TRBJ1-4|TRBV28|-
CATRRVLTNEKLFF
TGTGCCACACGGAGGGTATTGACTAATGAAAAACTGTTTTTT
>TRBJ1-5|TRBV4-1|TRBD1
CASSQTGTGGNQPQHF
TGCGCCAGCAGCCAAACCGGGACAGGGGGTAATCAGCCCCAGCATTTT
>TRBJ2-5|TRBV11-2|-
CASSLSGETQYF
TGTGCCAGCAGCCTATCCGGGGAGACCCAGTACTTC
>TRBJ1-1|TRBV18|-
CASSPAGANTEAFF
TGTGCCAGCTCACCGGCGGGGGCGAACACTGAAGCTTTCTTT
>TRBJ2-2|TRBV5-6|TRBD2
CASSRGLALSGELFF
TGTGCCAGCAGCAGGGGACTAGCGTTATCCGGGGAGCTGTTTTTT
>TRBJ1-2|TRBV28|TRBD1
CASSYRGARYGYTF
TGTGCCAGCAGCTACAGGGGAGCAAGATATGGCTACACCTTC
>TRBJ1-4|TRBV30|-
CAWGQAEKLFF
TGTGCCTGGGGACAAGCGGAAAAACTGTTTTTT
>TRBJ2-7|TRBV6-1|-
CASTLGGADEQYF
TGTGCCAGCACACTAGGGGGAGCGGACGAGCAGTACTTC
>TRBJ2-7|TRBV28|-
CASSLWGEVAYEQYF
TGTGCCAGCAGTCTCTGGGGGGAGGTGGCCTACGAGCAGTACTTC
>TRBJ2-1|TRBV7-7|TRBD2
CASSTGTSGRGYNEQFF
TGTGCTAGCAGTACCGGGACTAGCGGGAGGGGCTACAATGAGCAGTTCTTC
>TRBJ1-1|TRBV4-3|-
CASSLRDATEAFF
TGCGCCAGCAGCCTCCGGGATGCGACTGAAGCTTTCTTT